This TCR beta chain is drawn from a study of regulatory T cells in long-lasting Graves disease. In the study overall: Disease was considered persistent Graves' disease after over 5 years of antithyroid drugs (with positive TSH receptor antibodies).

The time point denotes: persistent/refractory GD, antithyroid drugs over 5 years with positive TRAb. PBMC RNA served as the TCR library source. About this clonotype: Its specificity is not known. As the CDR3 is not closed by the conserved phenylalanine or tryptophan, this likely results from a read error. The limits of the CDR3 on the DNA are not certain, so only TCRdb's listed CDR3 is given.

9 amino acids form the CDR3, both terminal residues included. CDR1 and CDR2 from the germline V gene are MDHEN and SYDVKM. CDR3 regions were amplified by Arm-PCR using iRepertoire HTBI primers to build TCR beta libraries. Via MiXCR, TCRdb re-called the multiplex PCR reads, giving one row per CDR3 protein. The sample contains 300,000 to 500,000 distinct CDR3 sequences, around 21% of which appear only once. The study, taken as a whole, reports: TCR diversity in persistent Graves' patients was below that of newly diagnosed ones. Persistent disease samples used TRBV28, TRBJ1-2 and TRBJ2-5 preferentially.

This receptor was taken from a female donor with Graves disease. The input for sequencing was peripheral blood mononuclear cells (PBMCs), taken when the disease was refractory, from a patient treated with antithyroid drugs. The rearrangement links TRBV28 to TRBJ2-7; the D call in the table, TRBD2, was not verified against the DNA. The CDR3 loop reads CASSLYRAG.